This record covers a single T cell receptor beta chain. The antigen is not known. Measured with immunoSEQ multiplex PCR; TCRdb has only the in-frame clones, and not every one. The sample lists around 81,000 clones; roughly 90% were seen once. The sample comes from a study of OX40 agonist ivuxolimab in advanced cancers. Regarding the study as a whole: Relative to CD4+ cells, CD8+ T cells on average had more expanded clones. Not determined was the antigen specificity of the expanded peripheral T cells.

V gave up 4 bases and J gave up 5 bases; unmatched junction bases: 10. CDR3 size: 16 residues. Looked up from germline, CDR1 is SGHRS and CDR2 is YFSETQ. This receptor was taken from an adult with an advanced solid tumor such as melanoma, head and neck, liver or kidney cancer. Sample: CD4+ or CD8+ T cells sorted from blood, taken in a trial of the OX40 agonist ivuxolimab. The chain uses TRBV5-1 and TRBJ1-4, with 8 bases that match TRBD1. The CDR3 is CASSPGPGGVNEKLFF. The CDR3 coding sequence is TGCGCCAGCAGCCCGGGCCCAGGGGGCGTAAATGAAAAACTGTTTTTT.